The following is a TCR beta chain sequence with its context. The PCR had 60 Vbeta and 13 Jbeta primers. Generated by immunoSEQ multiplex PCR, the TCRdb table keeps only in-frame clones and is missing some. Found here are fewer than 95,000 clones; the top ten clones hold 4.5% to 5%. These data come from a study of cytomegalovirus exposure and HLA in healthy donors. The sample was PBMCs. This TCR was sampled from a woman aged 40 to 50 in good health and CMV-seropositive.

The CDR3: CASSGDRGGYTF. Here the CDR3 DNA reads TGTGCCAGCAGTGGGGACAGGGGTGGCTACACCTTC. This sequence joins TRBV2 and TRBJ1-2, with TRBD1 matching over 10 bases. Germline loops: CDR1 SNHLY, CDR2 FYNNEI. With 4 bases clipped from V and 7 bases from J, the junction kept 0 bases outside the gene matches. This CDR3 has 12 amino acids.